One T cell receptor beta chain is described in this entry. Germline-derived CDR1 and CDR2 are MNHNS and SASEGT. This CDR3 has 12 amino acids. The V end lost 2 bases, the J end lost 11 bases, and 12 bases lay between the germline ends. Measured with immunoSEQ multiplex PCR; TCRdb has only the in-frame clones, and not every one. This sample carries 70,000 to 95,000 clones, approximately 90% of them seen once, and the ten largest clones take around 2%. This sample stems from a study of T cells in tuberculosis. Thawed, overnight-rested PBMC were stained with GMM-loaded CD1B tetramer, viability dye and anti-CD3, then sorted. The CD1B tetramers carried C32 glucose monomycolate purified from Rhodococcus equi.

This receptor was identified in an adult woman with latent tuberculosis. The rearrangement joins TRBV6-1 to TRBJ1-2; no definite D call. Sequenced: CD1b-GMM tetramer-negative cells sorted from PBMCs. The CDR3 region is CASSEPGRDYTF. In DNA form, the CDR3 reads TGTGCCAGCAGTGAACCGGGTCGGGATTACACCTTC.